This TCR beta chain stems from a study of cytomegalovirus exposure and HLA in healthy donors. This clone was picked up a small number of times. Its specificity is not known. Overall study results and limits: Per published reports, the classifier diagnosed cytomegalovirus status with high specificity and sensitivity. Generally TCR sequences proved uncommon, though certain public TCRs appeared in numerous donors.

TCRdb's table, derived via immunoSEQ multiplex PCR, lists solely in-frame clones and lacks some. The repertoire has a few hundred thousand clones, 86% of them found once; the top ten carry more than 0.8%. This sequence was found in a woman younger than 30 in good health and CMV-seronegative. Sequencing was performed on PBMCs.

In nucleotides, the CDR3 is TGCGCCAGCAGCCAAGATAGGGGTTCCTCTGGAAACACCATATATTTT. It specifies CASSQDRGSSGNTIYF. J is TRBJ1-3 and V is TRBV4-1; D may be TRBD1 (5 bases). CDR1 is MGHRA, CDR2 YSYEKL, per germline. V was clipped by 0 bases and J by 0 bases, with 9 bases between them. This CDR3 region has 16 residues.